This T cell receptor (beta chain) came from a study of shared clonotypes between healthy human individuals. The CDR3 covers 16 residues. Looked up from germline, CDR1 is KGHSH and CDR2 is LQKENI. Trimming took 2 bases from V and 0 from J, leaving 12 bases between them. Donation came from healthy HIV-negative adults that had no recent acute infections or vaccinations. CD4+ cells were split into CD45RA+ naive and CD45RA-negative memory subsets. The assay was carried out at the deep level. Measured with immunoSEQ multiplex PCR; TCRdb has only the in-frame clones, and not every one. The sample lists 950,000 to 1,100,000 clones; approximately 80% were seen once. A remark on this clone: Its cognate antigen is unknown.

Study results and limitations: Shared clonotypes across all four donors exceeded non-shared ones in generation probability.

The TCR originated in a man aged 18-30 years in good health. Some clones in this sample may be carry-over from other donors' samples. J is TRBJ2-3 and V is TRBV18; tentative D call: TRBD2 (6 bases). Material: memory CD4+ T cells from PBMCs. Subset in this sample: CD45RA-negative fraction. CDR3 in amino acids: CASSPFRGISTDTQYF. CDR3 coding DNA: TGTGCCAGCTCACCATTTCGCGGGATAAGCACAGATACGCAGTATTTT.